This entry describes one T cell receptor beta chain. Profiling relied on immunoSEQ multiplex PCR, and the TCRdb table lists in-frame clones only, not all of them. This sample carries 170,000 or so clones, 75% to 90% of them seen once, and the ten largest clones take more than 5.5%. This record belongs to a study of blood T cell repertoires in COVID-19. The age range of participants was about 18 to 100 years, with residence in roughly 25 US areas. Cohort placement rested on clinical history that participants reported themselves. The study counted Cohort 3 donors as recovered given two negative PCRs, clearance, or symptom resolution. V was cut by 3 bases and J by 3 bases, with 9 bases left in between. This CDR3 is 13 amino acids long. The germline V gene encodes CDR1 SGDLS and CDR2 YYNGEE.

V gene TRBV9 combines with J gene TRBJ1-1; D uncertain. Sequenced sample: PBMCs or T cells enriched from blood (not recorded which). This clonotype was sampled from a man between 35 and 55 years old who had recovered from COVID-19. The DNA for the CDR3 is TGTGCCAGCAGCGCCTATTCGGACACTGAAGCTTTCTTT. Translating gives CASSAYSDTEAFF.